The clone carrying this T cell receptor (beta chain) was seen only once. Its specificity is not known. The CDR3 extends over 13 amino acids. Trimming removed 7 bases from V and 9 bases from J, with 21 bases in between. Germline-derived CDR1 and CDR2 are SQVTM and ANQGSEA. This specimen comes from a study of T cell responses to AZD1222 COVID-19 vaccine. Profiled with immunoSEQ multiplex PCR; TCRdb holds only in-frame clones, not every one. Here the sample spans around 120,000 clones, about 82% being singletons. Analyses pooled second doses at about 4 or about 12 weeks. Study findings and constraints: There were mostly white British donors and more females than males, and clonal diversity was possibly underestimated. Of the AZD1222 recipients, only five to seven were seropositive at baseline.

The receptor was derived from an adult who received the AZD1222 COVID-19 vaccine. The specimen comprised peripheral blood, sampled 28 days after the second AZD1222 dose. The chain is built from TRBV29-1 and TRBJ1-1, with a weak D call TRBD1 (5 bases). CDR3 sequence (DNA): TGCAGCGCCGGAACAGGCATAGTGAGAAAAGCTTTCTTT. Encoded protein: CSAGTGIVRKAFF.